Listed below are T cell receptor beta chains from one sample, sequenced in a study of cytomegalovirus exposure and HLA in healthy donors. Assay used: immunoSEQ multiplex PCR; TCRdb lists only in-frame clones, some missing. The sample table sets out around 130,000 clones. Sequences were obtained from PBMCs. All receptors derive from a woman aged 40 to 55 in good health and CMV-seronegative. The CDR3 runs from the conserved cysteine through the conserved F or W. The D gene is left open where the match is weak.

D gene: NA; V gene: TRBV29-1; J gene: TRBJ2-1; CDR3 DNA: TGCAGCGTTGAGCGCTACAATGAGCAGTTCTTC; CDR3 protein: CSVERYNEQFF
D gene: TRBD1; V gene: TRBV29-1; J gene: TRBJ2-7; CDR3 DNA: TGCAGCGTTGAGAAGGTACAGGGGCCGCACTACGAGCAGTACTTC; CDR3 protein: CSVEKVQGPHYEQYF
D gene: TRBD1; V gene: TRBV2; J gene: TRBJ1-2; CDR3 DNA: TGTGCCAGCAGTGAATGGGACAGTCAACTCTATGGCTACACCTTC; CDR3 protein: CASSEWDSQLYGYTF
D gene: NA; V gene: TRBV9; J gene: TRBJ2-3; CDR3 DNA: TGTGCCAGCAGCGTAGTCGGGGTTGGAGATACGCAGTATTTT; CDR3 protein: CASSVVGVGDTQYF
D gene: TRBD1; V gene: TRBV6-1; J gene: TRBJ2-1; CDR3 DNA: TGTGCCACCGGACAGGGGGCCTATGAGCAGTTCTTC; CDR3 protein: CATGQGAYEQFF
D gene: NA; V gene: TRBV27; J gene: TRBJ1-2; CDR3 DNA: TGTGCCAGCAGAAATGGGGCCGAGAACTATGGCTACACCTTC; CDR3 protein: CASRNGAENYGYTF
D gene: TRBD1; V gene: TRBV4-3; J gene: TRBJ1-5; CDR3 DNA: TGCGCCAGCAGCCAAGGTGACGACAGGGGGCTGGGTCAGCCCCAGCATTTT; CDR3 protein: CASSQGDDRGLGQPQHF
D gene: TRBD1; V gene: TRBV6-6; J gene: TRBJ2-1; CDR3 DNA: TGTGCCAGCAGTTCCGGGACAGGTAGCCTCTACAATGAGCAGTTCTTC; CDR3 protein: CASSSGTGSLYNEQFF
D gene: TRBD2; V gene: TRBV7-3; J gene: TRBJ2-3; CDR3 DNA: TGTGCCAGCAGCTGGACTAGCGGGGGGGGGACAGATACGCAGTATTTT; CDR3 protein: CASSWTSGGGTDTQYF
D gene: NA; V gene: TRBV7-9; J gene: TRBJ1-1; CDR3 DNA: TGTGCCAGCAGCTTCTCTGGGGAGTACACTGAAGCTTTCTTT; CDR3 protein: CASSFSGEYTEAFF
D gene: NA; V gene: TRBV7-2; J gene: TRBJ1-5; CDR3 DNA: TGTGCCAGCAGCTTAAGGACGGGGGGTGATCAGCCCCAGCATTTT; CDR3 protein: CASSLRTGGDQPQHF
D gene: NA; V gene: TRBV19; J gene: TRBJ1-2; CDR3 DNA: TGTGCCAGTAGTAAAAATTCTCTCTATGGCTACACCTTC; CDR3 protein: CASSKNSLYGYTF
D gene: NA; V gene: TRBV5-1; J gene: TRBJ2-7; CDR3 DNA: TGCGCCAGCAGCTGGGGGCAGGGGATGATCTACGAGCAGTACTTC; CDR3 protein: CASSWGQGMIYEQYF
D gene: TRBD2; V gene: TRBV28; J gene: TRBJ2-7; CDR3 DNA: TGTGCCAGCAGTCCCTCGGGGGGGCCATCCTACGAGCAGTACTTC; CDR3 protein: CASSPSGGPSYEQYF
D gene: TRBD1; V gene: TRBV28; J gene: TRBJ1-6; CDR3 DNA: TGTGCCAGCAGAAACCGGGACAGGGTCACTAATTCACCCCTCCACTTT; CDR3 protein: CASRNRDRVTNSPLHF
D gene: TRBD1; V gene: TRBV6-5; J gene: TRBJ1-2; CDR3 DNA: TGTGCCAGCCGCCGGGACAGGGTTCAAGGCTACACCTTC; CDR3 protein: CASRRDRVQGYTF
D gene: NA; V gene: TRBV10-3; J gene: TRBJ1-2; CDR3 DNA: TGTGCCATCAGTCTAAGCAGGGACTATGGCTACACCTTC; CDR3 protein: CAISLSRDYGYTF
D gene: TRBD2; V gene: TRBV29-1; J gene: TRBJ2-3; CDR3 DNA: TGCAGCGTCGACAGTCGGGGGGGCGTTAGGACAGATACGCAGTATTTT; CDR3 protein: CSVDSRGGVRTDTQYF
D gene: NA; V gene: TRBV2; J gene: TRBJ2-1; CDR3 DNA: TGTGCCAGCAGCCTAGACCGGCCCAATGAGCAGTTCTTC; CDR3 protein: CASSLDRPNEQFF